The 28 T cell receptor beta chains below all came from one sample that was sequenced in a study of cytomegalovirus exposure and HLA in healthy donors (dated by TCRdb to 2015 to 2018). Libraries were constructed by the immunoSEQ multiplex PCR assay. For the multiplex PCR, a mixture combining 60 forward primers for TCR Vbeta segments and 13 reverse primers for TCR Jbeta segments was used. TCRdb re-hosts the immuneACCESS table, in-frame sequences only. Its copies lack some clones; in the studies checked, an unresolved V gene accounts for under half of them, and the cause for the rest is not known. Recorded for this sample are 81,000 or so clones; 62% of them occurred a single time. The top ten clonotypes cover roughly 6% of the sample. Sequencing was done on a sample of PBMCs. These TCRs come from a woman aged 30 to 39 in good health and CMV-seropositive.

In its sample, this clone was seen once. The CDR3 loop reads CASSLETGGNSPLHF. The CDR3 bases are TGTGCCAGCAGTCTGGAGACAGGGGGAAATTCACCCCTCCACTTT. The chain carries TRBV6-5 and TRBJ1-6, with 9 bases aligning to TRBD1. The germline CDR1 and CDR2 sequences are MNHEY and SVGAGI. The CDR3 is made up of 15 amino acids. The V and J ends lost 5 bases and 7 bases, in that order; junction bases with no gene match: 6.

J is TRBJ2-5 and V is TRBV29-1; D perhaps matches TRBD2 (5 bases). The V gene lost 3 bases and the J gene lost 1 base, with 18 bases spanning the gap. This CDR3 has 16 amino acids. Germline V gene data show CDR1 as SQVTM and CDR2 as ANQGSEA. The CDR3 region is CSVERLTTIFQETQYF. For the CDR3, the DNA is TGCAGCGTTGAGAGACTGACTACAATATTCCAAGAGACCCAGTACTTC.

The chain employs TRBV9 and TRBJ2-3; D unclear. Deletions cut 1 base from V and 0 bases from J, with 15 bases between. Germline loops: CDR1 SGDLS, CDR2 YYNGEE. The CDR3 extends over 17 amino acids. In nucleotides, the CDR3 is TGTGCCAGCAGCGTATCCGAAGGAGAGCCTAGCACAGATACGCAGTATTTT. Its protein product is CASSVSEGEPSTDTQYF.

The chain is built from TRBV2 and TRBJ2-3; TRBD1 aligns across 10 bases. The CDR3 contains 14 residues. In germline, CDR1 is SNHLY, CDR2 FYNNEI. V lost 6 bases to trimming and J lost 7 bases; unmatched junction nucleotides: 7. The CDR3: CASSRDRGLNTQYF. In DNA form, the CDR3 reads TGTGCCAGCAGCCGCGACAGGGGGCTAAATACGCAGTATTTT.

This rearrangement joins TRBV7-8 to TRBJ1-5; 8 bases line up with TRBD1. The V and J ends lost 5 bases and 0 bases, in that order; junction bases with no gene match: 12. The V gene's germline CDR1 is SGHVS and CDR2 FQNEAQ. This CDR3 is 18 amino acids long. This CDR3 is CASSPGTGSQYSNQPQHF. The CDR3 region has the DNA TGTGCCAGCAGCCCCGGGACAGGAAGCCAGTATAGCAATCAGCCCCAGCATTTT.

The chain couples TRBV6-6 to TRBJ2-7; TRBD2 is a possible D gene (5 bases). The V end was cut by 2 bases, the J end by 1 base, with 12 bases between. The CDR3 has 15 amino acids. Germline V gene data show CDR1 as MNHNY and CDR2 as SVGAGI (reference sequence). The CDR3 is CASSYVRGLSYEQYF. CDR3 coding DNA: TGTGCCAGCAGTTACGTCCGGGGATTGTCCTACGAGCAGTACTTC.

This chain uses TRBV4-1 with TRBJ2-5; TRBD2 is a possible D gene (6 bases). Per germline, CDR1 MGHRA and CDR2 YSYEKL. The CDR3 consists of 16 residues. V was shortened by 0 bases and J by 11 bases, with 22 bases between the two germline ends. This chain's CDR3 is CASSQDPAGRAGEQYF. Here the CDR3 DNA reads TGCGCCAGCAGCCAAGATCCCGCCGGGAGAGCTGGGGAGCAGTACTTC.

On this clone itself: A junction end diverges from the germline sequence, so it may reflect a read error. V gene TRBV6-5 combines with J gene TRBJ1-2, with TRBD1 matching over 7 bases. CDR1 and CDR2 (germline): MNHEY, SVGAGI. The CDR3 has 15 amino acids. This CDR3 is CASSRDPGQPYGYPF. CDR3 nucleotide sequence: TGTGCCAGCAGTCGCGACCCGGGACAGCCATATGGCTACCCCTTC.

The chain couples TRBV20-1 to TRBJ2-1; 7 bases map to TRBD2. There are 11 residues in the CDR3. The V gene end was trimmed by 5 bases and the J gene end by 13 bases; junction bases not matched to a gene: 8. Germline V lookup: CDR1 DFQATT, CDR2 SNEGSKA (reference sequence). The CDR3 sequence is CSAPKTSHQFF. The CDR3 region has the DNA TGCAGTGCTCCGAAGACTAGCCACCAGTTCTTC.

CDR3 residues: CASSHGQNNEKLFF. CDR3 DNA: TGTGCCAGCAGCCACGGACAGAATAATGAAAAACTGTTTTTT. V gene TRBV7-9 combines with J gene TRBJ1-4, with D possibly being TRBD1 (6 bases). In germline, CDR1 is SEHNR, CDR2 FQNEAQ (reference sequence). Trimming cost V 5 bases and J 4 bases, with 11 bases left between them. The CDR3 runs to 14 residues.

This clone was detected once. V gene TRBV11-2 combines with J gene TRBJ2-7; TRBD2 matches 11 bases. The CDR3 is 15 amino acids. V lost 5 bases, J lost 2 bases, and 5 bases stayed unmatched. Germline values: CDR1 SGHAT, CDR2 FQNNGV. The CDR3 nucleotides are TGTGCCAGCAGCCTAGCGGGGGGATTACCCTACGAGCAGTACTTC. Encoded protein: CASSLAGGLPYEQYF.

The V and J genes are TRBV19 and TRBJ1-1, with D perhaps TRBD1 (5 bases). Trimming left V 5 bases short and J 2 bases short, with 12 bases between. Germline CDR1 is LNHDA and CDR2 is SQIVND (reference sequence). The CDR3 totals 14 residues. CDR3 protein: CASSPDRPNTEAFF. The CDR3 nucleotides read TGTGCCAGTAGTCCTGACAGACCCAACACTGAAGCTTTCTTT.

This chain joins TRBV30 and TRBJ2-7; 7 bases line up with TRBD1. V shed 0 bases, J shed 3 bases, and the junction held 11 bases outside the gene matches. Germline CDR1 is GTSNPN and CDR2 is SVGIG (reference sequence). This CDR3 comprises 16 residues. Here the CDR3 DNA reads TGTGCCTGGAGTGTACCAGAGGGGACAGCACACTACGAGCAGTACTTC. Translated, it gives CAWSVPEGTAHYEQYF.

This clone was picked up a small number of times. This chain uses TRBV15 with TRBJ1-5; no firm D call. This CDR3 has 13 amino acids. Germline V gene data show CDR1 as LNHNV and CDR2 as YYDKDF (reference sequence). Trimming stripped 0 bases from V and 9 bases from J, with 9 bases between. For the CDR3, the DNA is TGTGCCACCAGCAGAGATGACACACGGCCCCAGCATTTT. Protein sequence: CATSRDDTRPQHF.

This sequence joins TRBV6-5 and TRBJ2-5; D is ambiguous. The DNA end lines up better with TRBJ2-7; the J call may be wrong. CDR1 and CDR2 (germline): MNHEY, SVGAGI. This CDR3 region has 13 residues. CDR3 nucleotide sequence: TGTGCCAGCAGCTTGAAGAGAGCCTACGAGCAGTACTTC. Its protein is CASSLKRAYEQYF.

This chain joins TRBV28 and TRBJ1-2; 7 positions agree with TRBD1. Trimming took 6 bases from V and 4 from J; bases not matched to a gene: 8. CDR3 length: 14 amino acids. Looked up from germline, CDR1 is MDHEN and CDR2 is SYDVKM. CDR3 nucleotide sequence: TGTGCCAGCAGCCCAGGGGGGATAGGCTATGGCTACACCTTC. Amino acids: CASSPGGIGYGYTF.

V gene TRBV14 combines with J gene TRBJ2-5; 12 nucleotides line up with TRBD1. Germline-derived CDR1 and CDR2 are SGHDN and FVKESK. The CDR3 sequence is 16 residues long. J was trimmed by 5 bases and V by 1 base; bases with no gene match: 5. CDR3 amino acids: CASSQGYGTGGETQYF. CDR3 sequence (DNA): TGTGCCAGCAGCCAAGGGTACGGGACAGGGGGCGAGACCCAGTACTTC. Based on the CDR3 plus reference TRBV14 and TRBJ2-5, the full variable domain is EAGVTQFPSHSVIEKGQTVTLRCDPISGHDNLYWYRRVMGKEIKFLLHFVKESKQDESGMPNNRFLAERTGGTYSTLKVQPAELEDSGVYFCASSQGYGTGGETQYFGPGTRLLVL.

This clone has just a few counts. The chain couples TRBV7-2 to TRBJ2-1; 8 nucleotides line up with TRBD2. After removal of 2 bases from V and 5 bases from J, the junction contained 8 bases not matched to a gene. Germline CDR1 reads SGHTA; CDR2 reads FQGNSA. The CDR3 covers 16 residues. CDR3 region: CASSLTGTSIDNEQFF. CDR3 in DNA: TGTGCCAGCAGCTTAACCGGGACTAGTATCGACAATGAGCAGTTCTTC. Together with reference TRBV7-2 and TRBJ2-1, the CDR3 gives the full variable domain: GAGVSQSPSNKVTEKGKDVELRCDPISGHTALYWYRQSLGQGLEFLIYFQGNSAPDKSGLPSDRFSAERTGGSVSTLTIQRTQQEDSAVYLCASSLTGTSIDNEQFFGPGTRLTVL.

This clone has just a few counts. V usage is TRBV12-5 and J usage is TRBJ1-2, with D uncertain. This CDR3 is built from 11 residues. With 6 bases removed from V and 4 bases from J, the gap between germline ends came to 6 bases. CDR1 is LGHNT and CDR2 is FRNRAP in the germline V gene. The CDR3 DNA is TGTGCTAGTGGGACTCTCTATGGCTACACCTTC. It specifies CASGTLYGYTF.

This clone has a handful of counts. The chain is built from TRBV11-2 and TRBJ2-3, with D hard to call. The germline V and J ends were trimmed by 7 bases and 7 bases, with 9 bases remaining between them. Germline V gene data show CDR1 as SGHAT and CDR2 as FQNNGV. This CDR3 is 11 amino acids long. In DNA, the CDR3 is TGTGCCAGCACCTACCTGAATACGCAGTATTTT. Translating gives CASTYLNTQYF.

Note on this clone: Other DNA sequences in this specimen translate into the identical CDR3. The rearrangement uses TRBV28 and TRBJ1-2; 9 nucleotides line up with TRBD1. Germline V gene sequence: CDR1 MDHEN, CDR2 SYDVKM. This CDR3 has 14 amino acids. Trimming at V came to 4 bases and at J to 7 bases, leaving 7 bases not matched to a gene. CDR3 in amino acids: CASSSPGQGGGYTF. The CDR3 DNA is TGTGCCAGCAGTTCTCCGGGACAGGGAGGTGGCTACACCTTC.

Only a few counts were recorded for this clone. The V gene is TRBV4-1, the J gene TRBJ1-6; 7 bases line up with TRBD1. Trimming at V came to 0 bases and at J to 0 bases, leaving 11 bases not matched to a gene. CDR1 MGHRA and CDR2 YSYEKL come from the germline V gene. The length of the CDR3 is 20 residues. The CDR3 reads CASSQERGDSQSSYNSPLHF. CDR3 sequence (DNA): TGCGCCAGCAGCCAAGAGAGGGGGGACAGTCAAAGCTCCTATAATTCACCCCTCCACTTT.

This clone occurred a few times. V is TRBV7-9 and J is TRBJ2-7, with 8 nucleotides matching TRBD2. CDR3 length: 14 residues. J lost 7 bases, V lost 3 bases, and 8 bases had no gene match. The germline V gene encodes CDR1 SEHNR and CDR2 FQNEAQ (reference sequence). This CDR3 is CASSFPGLEMEQYF. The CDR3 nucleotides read TGTGCCAGCAGCTTTCCGGGACTAGAAATGGAGCAGTACTTC.

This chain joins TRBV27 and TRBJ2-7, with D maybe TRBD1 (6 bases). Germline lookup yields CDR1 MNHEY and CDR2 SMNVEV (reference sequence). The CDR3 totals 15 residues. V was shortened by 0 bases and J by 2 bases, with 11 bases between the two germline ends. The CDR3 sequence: CASSLSRAGAYEQYF. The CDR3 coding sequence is TGTGCCAGCAGTTTATCGAGGGCAGGGGCCTACGAGCAGTACTTC.

The CDR3: CASSLRGNTLHTGYEQYF. The CDR3, as DNA: TGCGCCAGCAGCTTGAGAGGAAATACCCTACATACTGGCTACGAGCAGTACTTC. V and J are TRBV5-1 and TRBJ2-7, with D unresolved. The CDR3 runs to 18 residues. CDR1 and CDR2 (germline): SGHRS, YFSETQ. Trimming removed 1 base from V and 3 bases from J, with 23 bases in between.

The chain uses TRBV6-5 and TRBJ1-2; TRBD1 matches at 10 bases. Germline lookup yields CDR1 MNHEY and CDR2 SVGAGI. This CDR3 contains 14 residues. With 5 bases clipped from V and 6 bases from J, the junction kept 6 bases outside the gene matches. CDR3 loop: CASSPPGTGDGYTF. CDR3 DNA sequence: TGTGCCAGCAGTCCTCCCGGGACAGGGGATGGCTACACCTTC.

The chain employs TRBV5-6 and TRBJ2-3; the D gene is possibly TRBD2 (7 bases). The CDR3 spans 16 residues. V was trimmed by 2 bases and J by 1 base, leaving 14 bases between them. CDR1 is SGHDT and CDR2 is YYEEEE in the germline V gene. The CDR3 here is CASSFFGGPRTDTQYF. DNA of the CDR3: TGTGCCAGCAGCTTTTTCGGGGGGCCGCGCACAGATACGCAGTATTTT.

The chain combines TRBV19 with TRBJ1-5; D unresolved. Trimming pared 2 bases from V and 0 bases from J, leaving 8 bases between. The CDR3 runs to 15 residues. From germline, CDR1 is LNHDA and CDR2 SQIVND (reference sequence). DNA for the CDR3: TGTGCCAGTAGTATACAGGTCCTTAGCAATCAGCCCCAGCATTTT. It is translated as CASSIQVLSNQPQHF.